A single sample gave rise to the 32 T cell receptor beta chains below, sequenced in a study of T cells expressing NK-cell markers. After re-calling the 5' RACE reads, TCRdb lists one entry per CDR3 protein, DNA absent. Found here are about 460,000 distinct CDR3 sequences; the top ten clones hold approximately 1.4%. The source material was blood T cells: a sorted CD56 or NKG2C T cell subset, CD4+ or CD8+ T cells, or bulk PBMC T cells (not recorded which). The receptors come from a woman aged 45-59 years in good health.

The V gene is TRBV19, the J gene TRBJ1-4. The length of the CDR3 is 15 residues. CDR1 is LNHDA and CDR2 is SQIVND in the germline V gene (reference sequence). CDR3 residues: CASSMVARINEKLFF.

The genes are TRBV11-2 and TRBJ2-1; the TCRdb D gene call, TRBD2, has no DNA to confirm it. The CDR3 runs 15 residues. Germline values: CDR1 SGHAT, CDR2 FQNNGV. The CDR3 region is CASSFRDSVYNEQFF.

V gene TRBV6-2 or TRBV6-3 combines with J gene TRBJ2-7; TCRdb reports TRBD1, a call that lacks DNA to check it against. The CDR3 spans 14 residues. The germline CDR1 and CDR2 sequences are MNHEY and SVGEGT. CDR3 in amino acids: CASTRGGVAYEQYF.

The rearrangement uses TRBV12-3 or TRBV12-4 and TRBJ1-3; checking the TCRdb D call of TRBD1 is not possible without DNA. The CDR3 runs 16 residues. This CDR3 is CASSFMGGVSGNTIYF.

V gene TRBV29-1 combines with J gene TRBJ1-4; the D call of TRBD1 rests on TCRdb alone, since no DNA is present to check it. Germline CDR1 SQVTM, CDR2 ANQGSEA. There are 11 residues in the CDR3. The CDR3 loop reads CSVGSPGTVFF. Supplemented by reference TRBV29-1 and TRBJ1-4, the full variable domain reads SAVISQKPSRDICQRGTSLTIQCQVDSQVTMMFWYRQQPGQSLTLIATANQGSEATYESGFVIDKFPISRPNLTFSTLTVSNMSPEDSSIYLCSVGSPGTVFFGSGTQLSVL.

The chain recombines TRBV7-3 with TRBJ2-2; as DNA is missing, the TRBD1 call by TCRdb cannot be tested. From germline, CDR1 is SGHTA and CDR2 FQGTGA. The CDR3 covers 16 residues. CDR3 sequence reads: CASSREGTGAPGELFF. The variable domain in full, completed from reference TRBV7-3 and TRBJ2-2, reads GAGVSQTPSNKVTEKGKYVELRCDPISGHTALYWYRQSLGQGPEFLIYFQGTGAADDSGLPNDRFFAVRPEGSVSTLKIQRTERGDSAVYLCASSREGTGAPGELFFGEGSRLTVL.

This CDR3 reads CASSRDPVNPLEQFF. This chain joins TRBV5-5 and TRBJ2-1; TCRdb proposes TRBD1, but this gene call is untestable without DNA. From germline, CDR1 is SGHKS and CDR2 YYEKEE (reference sequence). The CDR3 is 15 residues long.

The chain's CDR3 is CASSSGLAGDTGELFF. The genes are TRBV11-3 and TRBJ2-2; absent DNA, TCRdb's TRBD2 call cannot be checked. CDR3 length: 16 residues. Germline V gives CDR1 SGHNT, CDR2 YENEEA.

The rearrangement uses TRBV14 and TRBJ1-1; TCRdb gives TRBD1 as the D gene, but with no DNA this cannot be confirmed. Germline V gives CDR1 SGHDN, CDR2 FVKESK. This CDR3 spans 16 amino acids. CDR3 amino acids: CASSPRRQQGGSSAFF.

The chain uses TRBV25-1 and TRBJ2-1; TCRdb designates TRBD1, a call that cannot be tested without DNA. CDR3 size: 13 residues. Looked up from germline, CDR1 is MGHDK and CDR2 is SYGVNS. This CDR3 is CASSEYRGPEQFF.

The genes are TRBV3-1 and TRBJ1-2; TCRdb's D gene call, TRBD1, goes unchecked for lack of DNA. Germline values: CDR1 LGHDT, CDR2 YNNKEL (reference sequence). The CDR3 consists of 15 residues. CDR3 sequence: CASSQDLPGYYGYTF.

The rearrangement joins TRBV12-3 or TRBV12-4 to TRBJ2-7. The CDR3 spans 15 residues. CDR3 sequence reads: CASSLASRTAYEQYF.

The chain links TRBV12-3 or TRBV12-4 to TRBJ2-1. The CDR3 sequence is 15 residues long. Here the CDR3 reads CASSLGSTRSNEQFF.

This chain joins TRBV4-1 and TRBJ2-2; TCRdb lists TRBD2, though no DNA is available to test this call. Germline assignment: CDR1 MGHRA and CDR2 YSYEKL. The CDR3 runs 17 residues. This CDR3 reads CASSQEVLAGGPGELFF.

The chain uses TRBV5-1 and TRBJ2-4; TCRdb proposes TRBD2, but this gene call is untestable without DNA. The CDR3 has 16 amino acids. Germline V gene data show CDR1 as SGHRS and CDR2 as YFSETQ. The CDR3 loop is CASSSGLAPGGNIQYF.

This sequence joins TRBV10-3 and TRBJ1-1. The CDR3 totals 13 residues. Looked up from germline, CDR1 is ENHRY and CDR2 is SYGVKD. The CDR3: CATRDGPGTEAFF.

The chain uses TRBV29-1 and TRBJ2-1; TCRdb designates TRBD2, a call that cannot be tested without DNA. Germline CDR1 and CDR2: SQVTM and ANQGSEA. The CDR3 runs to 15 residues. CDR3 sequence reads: CSVEPSGREGFEQFF.

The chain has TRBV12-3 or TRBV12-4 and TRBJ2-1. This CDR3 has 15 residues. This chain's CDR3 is CASRRTVSSYNEQFF.

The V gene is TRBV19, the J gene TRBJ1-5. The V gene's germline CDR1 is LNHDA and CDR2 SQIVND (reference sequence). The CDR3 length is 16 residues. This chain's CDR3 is CASSIEVLGPALPQHF.

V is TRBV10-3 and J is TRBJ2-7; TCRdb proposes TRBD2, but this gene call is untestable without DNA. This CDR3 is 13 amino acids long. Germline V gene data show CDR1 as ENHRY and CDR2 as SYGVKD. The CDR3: CATMSPGRVRQYF.

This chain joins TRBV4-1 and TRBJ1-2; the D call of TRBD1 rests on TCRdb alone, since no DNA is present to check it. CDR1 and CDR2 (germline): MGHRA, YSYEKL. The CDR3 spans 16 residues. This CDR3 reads CASSLKTRGTGSIYTF.

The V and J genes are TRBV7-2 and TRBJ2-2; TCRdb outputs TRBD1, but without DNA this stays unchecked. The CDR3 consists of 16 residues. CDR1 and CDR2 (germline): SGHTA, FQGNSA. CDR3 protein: CASSSPGRDYTGELFF.

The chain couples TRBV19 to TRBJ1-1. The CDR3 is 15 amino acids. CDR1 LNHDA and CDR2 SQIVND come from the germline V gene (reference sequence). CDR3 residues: CASSADRGGNTEAFF.

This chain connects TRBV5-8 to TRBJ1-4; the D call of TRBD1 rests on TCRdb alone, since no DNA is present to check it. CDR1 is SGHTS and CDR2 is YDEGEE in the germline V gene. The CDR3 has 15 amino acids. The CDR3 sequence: CASSLWGQYNEKLFF.

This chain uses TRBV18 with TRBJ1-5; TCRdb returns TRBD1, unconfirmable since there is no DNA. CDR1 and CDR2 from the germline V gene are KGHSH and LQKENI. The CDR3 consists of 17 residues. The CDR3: CASSPMGPGYSNQPQHF.

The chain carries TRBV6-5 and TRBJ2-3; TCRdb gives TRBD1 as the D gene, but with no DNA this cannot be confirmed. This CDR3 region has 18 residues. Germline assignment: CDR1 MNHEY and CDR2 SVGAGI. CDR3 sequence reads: CASSYRGTGITEADTQYF.

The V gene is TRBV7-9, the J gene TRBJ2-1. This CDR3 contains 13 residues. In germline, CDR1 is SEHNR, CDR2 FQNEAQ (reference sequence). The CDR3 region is CASSQWWGNEQFF. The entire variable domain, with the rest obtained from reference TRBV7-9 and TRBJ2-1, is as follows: DTGVSQNPRHKITKRGQNVTFRCDPISEHNRLYWYRQTLGQGPEFLTYFQNEAQLEKSRLLSDRFSAERPKGSFSTLEIQRTEQGDSAMYLCASSQWWGNEQFFGPGTRLTVL.

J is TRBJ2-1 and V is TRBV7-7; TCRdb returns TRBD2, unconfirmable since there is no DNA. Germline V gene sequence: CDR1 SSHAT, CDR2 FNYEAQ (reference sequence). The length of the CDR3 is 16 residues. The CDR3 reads CASSLGGREARNEQFF.

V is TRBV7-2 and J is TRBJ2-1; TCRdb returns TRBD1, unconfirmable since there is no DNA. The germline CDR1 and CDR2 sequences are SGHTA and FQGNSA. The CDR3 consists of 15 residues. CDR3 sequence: CASSLRDKLSDEQFF.

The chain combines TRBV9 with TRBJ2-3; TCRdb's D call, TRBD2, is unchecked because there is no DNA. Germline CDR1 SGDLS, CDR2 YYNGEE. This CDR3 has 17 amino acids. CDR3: CASSVAGGGSPTDTQYF.

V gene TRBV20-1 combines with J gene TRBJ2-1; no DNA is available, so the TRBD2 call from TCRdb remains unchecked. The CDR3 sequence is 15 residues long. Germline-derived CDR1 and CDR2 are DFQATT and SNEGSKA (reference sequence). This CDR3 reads CSASLWTRGYNEQFF.

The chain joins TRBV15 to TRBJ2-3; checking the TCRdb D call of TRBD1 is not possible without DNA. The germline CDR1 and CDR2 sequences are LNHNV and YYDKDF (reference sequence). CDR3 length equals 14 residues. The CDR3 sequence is CATSRGQGTDTQYF.